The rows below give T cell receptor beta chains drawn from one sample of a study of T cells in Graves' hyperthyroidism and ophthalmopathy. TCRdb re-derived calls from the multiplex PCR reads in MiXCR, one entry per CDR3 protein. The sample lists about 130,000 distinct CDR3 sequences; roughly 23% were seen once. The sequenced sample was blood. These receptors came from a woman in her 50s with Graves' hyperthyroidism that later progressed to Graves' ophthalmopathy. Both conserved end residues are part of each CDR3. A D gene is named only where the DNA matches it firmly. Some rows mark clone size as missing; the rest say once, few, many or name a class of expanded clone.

CDR3 DNA: TGTGCCAGCAGTTCCCCGTTTTCCACCCAAGAGACCCAGTACTTC
CDR3 protein: CASSSPFSTQETQYF
clone size: many
CDR3 length: 15
V gene: TRBV28
J gene: TRBJ2-5
D gene: -

CDR3 DNA: TGTGCCAGCAGCTTAGTTTTCAGACCCCAAGAGACCCAGTACTTC
CDR3 protein: CASSLVFRPQETQYF
clone size: -
CDR3 length: 15
V gene: TRBV7-8
J gene: TRBJ2-5
D gene: -

CDR3 DNA: TGTGCCAGCGACAGACTCACTGAAGCTTTCTTT
CDR3 protein: CASDRLTEAFF
clone size: many
CDR3 length: 11
V gene: TRBV2
J gene: TRBJ1-1
D gene: -

CDR3 DNA: TGTGCCAGCAGACCGGCCGGGGGCCTTTGGGGCTACACCTTC
CDR3 protein: CASRPAGGLWGYTF
clone size: many
CDR3 length: 14
V gene: TRBV28
J gene: TRBJ1-2
D gene: -

CDR3 DNA: TGTGCCTGGAGGGAATTCGGGGAGCTGTTTTTT
CDR3 protein: CAWREFGELFF
clone size: many
CDR3 length: 11
V gene: TRBV30
J gene: TRBJ2-2
D gene: -

CDR3 DNA: TGTGCCAGCAGCACGCCCCCCACTAGCGGGAGATTTAGGAGCACAGATACGCAGTATTTT
CDR3 protein: CASSTPPTSGRFRSTDTQYF
clone size: -
CDR3 length: 20
V gene: TRBV7-8
J gene: TRBJ2-3
D gene: TRBD2

CDR3 DNA: TGTGCCAGCTCACGCATAAGGACCGAGCGTTTTAACTATGGCTACACCTTC
CDR3 protein: CASSRIRTERFNYGYTF
clone size: medium-sized
CDR3 length: 17
V gene: TRBV18
J gene: TRBJ1-2
D gene: -

CDR3 DNA: TGTGCCAGCAGTTTAGGTGGGTGGGGCACAGATACGCAGTATTTT
CDR3 protein: CASSLGGWGTDTQYF
clone size: many
CDR3 length: 15
V gene: TRBV12-3/TRBV12-4
J gene: TRBJ2-3
D gene: -

CDR3 DNA: TGTGCCTGGAGTGTAGCGGGAGGACGGCCCCAGTACTTC
CDR3 protein: CAWSVAGGRPQYF
clone size: many
CDR3 length: 13
V gene: TRBV30
J gene: TRBJ2-5
D gene: TRBD2

CDR3 DNA: TGTGCCAGCAGTGAGGTGGCACAGCAAGAGACCCAGTACTTC
CDR3 protein: CASSEVAQQETQYF
clone size: -
CDR3 length: 14
V gene: TRBV7-2
J gene: TRBJ2-5
D gene: -

CDR3 DNA: TGTGCCAGCAGTTTTACCCCTCCCTCAGGGATCCCAATGAACACTGAAGCTTTCTTT
CDR3 protein: CASSFTPPSGIPMNTEAFF
clone size: -
CDR3 length: 19
V gene: TRBV27
J gene: TRBJ1-1
D gene: -

CDR3 DNA: TGTGCCAGCAGTTATCCGACTAGCGGGAGTTTGGGTGAGCAGTTCTTC
CDR3 protein: CASSYPTSGSLGEQFF
clone size: -
CDR3 length: 16
V gene: TRBV6-9
J gene: TRBJ2-1
D gene: TRBD2

CDR3 DNA: TGCAGCGTTGGGCAGGAGGTTGCCAAAAACATTCAGTACTTC
CDR3 protein: CSVGQEVAKNIQYF
clone size: -
CDR3 length: 14
V gene: TRBV29-1
J gene: TRBJ2-4
D gene: -

CDR3 DNA: TGTGCCAGCAGCTTAAGTACCTCGGATTCACCCCTCCACTTT
CDR3 protein: CASSLSTSDSPLHF
clone size: many
CDR3 length: 14
V gene: TRBV13
J gene: TRBJ1-6
D gene: -

CDR3 DNA: TGTGCCAGCAGCATATCTAGCGGGTTAAGCACAGATACGCAGTATTTT
CDR3 protein: CASSISSGLSTDTQYF
clone size: -
CDR3 length: 16
V gene: TRBV7-9
J gene: TRBJ2-3
D gene: TRBD2

CDR3 DNA: TGTGCCAGCAGCCCTGGACAGGCGAATAATTCACCCCTCCACTTT
CDR3 protein: CASSPGQANNSPLHF
clone size: few
CDR3 length: 15
V gene: TRBV14
J gene: TRBJ1-6
D gene: TRBD1

CDR3 DNA: TGTGCCAGCAGCTGGACTAGCGGGAGAACGCTGGGCACCGGGGAGCTGTTTTTT
CDR3 protein: CASSWTSGRTLGTGELFF
clone size: few
CDR3 length: 18
V gene: TRBV5-5
J gene: TRBJ2-2
D gene: TRBD2

CDR3 DNA: TGCAGTGCTCGGGGGATGGGAGTAAGGTACAATGAGCAGTTCTTC
CDR3 protein: CSARGMGVRYNEQFF
clone size: many
CDR3 length: 15
V gene: TRBV20-1
J gene: TRBJ2-1
D gene: -

CDR3 DNA: TGTGCCAGCAGCAGGACCCCTTCCCAGCCCCAGCATTTT
CDR3 protein: CASSRTPSQPQHF
clone size: many
CDR3 length: 13
V gene: TRBV12-3/TRBV12-4
J gene: TRBJ1-5
D gene: -

CDR3 DNA: TGTGCCAGCAGTCCGGGGGACCGACCGCACAATGAGCAGTTCTTC
CDR3 protein: CASSPGDRPHNEQFF
clone size: many
CDR3 length: 15
V gene: TRBV12-3/TRBV12-4
J gene: TRBJ2-1
D gene: -

CDR3 DNA: TGTGCCAGCAGCTTAGTGGCGGAGGGGGCCCAGTACTTC
CDR3 protein: CASSLVAEGAQYF
clone size: few
CDR3 length: 13
V gene: TRBV11-2
J gene: TRBJ2-5
D gene: -

CDR3 DNA: TGTGCCAGCAGATTTGGGATTAGGCGGGGACAAGAGACCCAGTACTTC
CDR3 protein: CASRFGIRRGQETQYF
clone size: many
CDR3 length: 16
V gene: TRBV2
J gene: TRBJ2-5
D gene: -

CDR3 DNA: TGTGCCAGCAGCCAAGCGGGAACAATGGATCAGCCCCAGCATTTT
CDR3 protein: CASSQAGTMDQPQHF
clone size: many
CDR3 length: 15
V gene: TRBV3-1
J gene: TRBJ1-5
D gene: -

CDR3 DNA: TGTGCCAGCAGTTCCTGGGGACAGGGCAATTCACCCCTCCACTTT
CDR3 protein: CASSSWGQGNSPLHF
clone size: few
CDR3 length: 15
V gene: TRBV6-1
J gene: TRBJ1-6
D gene: TRBD1

CDR3 DNA: TGTGCCATCAGTGACTCGACAGGGAATGGCTACACCTTC
CDR3 protein: CAISDSTGNGYTF
clone size: medium-sized
CDR3 length: 13
V gene: TRBV10-3
J gene: TRBJ1-2
D gene: TRBD1

CDR3 DNA: TGTGCCAGCAGCTTAAAAGCGGGAGCCAATGAGCAGTTCTTC
CDR3 protein: CASSLKAGANEQFF
clone size: many
CDR3 length: 14
V gene: TRBV7-3
J gene: TRBJ2-1
D gene: TRBD2

CDR3 DNA: TGTGCCAGCAGTTTAGAAGTTCCGGGACCTGAAGCTTTCTTT
CDR3 protein: CASSLEVPGPEAFF
clone size: many
CDR3 length: 14
V gene: TRBV12-3/TRBV12-4
J gene: TRBJ1-1
D gene: -

CDR3 DNA: TGTGCCAGTAGTATAAGCGGACAAGGCTGGGGCGAGCAGTACTTC
CDR3 protein: CASSISGQGWGEQYF
clone size: many
CDR3 length: 15
V gene: TRBV19
J gene: TRBJ2-7
D gene: -

CDR3 DNA: TGTGCCAGCAGACCCCCCCACGTCGGGGAGCTGTTTTTT
CDR3 protein: CASRPPHVGELFF
clone size: few
CDR3 length: 13
V gene: TRBV28
J gene: TRBJ2-2
D gene: -

CDR3 DNA: TGTGCCAGCAGCCAAGATTCGGGCACCCCCTATGGCTACACCTTC
CDR3 protein: CASSQDSGTPYGYTF
clone size: few
CDR3 length: 15
V gene: TRBV3-1
J gene: TRBJ1-2
D gene: -

CDR3 DNA: TGTGCCAGCTCACTGGGACCGAACAACTATGGCTACACCTTC
CDR3 protein: CASSLGPNNYGYTF
clone size: many
CDR3 length: 14
V gene: TRBV18
J gene: TRBJ1-2
D gene: -

CDR3 DNA: TGTGCCACCAGTGACCGGGGGGCAGGGTCTACAGATACGCAGTATTTT
CDR3 protein: CATSDRGAGSTDTQYF
clone size: many
CDR3 length: 16
V gene: TRBV24-1
J gene: TRBJ2-3
D gene: -

CDR3 DNA: TGCAGCGTTTTGGGTAACTCCTACAATGAGCAGTTCTTC
CDR3 protein: CSVLGNSYNEQFF
clone size: few
CDR3 length: 13
V gene: TRBV29-1
J gene: TRBJ2-1
D gene: -

CDR3 DNA: TGCAGTGCAACCCTGACTAGCGGGAGGGCGAATACGCAGTATTTT
CDR3 protein: CSATLTSGRANTQYF
clone size: many
CDR3 length: 15
V gene: TRBV20-1
J gene: TRBJ2-3
D gene: TRBD2

CDR3 DNA: TGTGCCAGCAGCCGGGACGGCTACGAGCAGTACTTC
CDR3 protein: CASSRDGYEQYF
clone size: many
CDR3 length: 12
V gene: TRBV28
J gene: TRBJ2-7
D gene: -

CDR3 DNA: TGTGCCAGTAGAAAACCGGGACAGGCTAGCTCTGGGGCCAACGTCCTGACTTTC
CDR3 protein: CASRKPGQASSGANVLTF
clone size: -
CDR3 length: 18
V gene: TRBV19
J gene: TRBJ2-6
D gene: TRBD1

CDR3 DNA: TGTGCCAGCCGGGACCGGGGCCCAAAAAACACCGGGGAGCTGTTTTTT
CDR3 protein: CASRDRGPKNTGELFF
clone size: -
CDR3 length: 16
V gene: TRBV3-1
J gene: TRBJ2-2
D gene: -

CDR3 DNA: TGTGCCAGCAGCCAAGATACGGTTCGGAGCACTGAAGCTTTCTTT
CDR3 protein: CASSQDTVRSTEAFF
clone size: -
CDR3 length: 15
V gene: TRBV3-1
J gene: TRBJ1-1
D gene: -

CDR3 DNA: TGTGCCAGCAGCTTGGCCGATAACCTCTACGAGCAGTACTTC
CDR3 protein: CASSLADNLYEQYF
clone size: -
CDR3 length: 14
V gene: TRBV5-4
J gene: TRBJ2-7
D gene: -

CDR3 DNA: TGCGCCAGCAGCTTGGCCGGAATTGCTAGCGGGAGGCCGAAAAAGACAGATACGCAGTATTTT
CDR3 protein: CASSLAGIASGRPKKTDTQYF
clone size: -
CDR3 length: 21
V gene: TRBV5-1
J gene: TRBJ2-3
D gene: TRBD2

CDR3 DNA: TGTGCCAGCTCGGGACTAACGAACACCGGGGAGCTGTTTTTT
CDR3 protein: CASSGLTNTGELFF
clone size: many
CDR3 length: 14
V gene: TRBV9
J gene: TRBJ2-2
D gene: TRBD2

CDR3 DNA: TGCAGCGTTGGGGACAGGGGTGGTAGCAATCAGCCCCAGCATTTT
CDR3 protein: CSVGDRGGSNQPQHF
clone size: few
CDR3 length: 15
V gene: TRBV29-1
J gene: TRBJ1-5
D gene: TRBD1

CDR3 DNA: TGTGCCAGCAGCTTAGGAGGGGGGGGGAAAAAGCAGTTCTTC
CDR3 protein: CASSLGGGGKKQFF
clone size: many
CDR3 length: 14
V gene: TRBV11-2
J gene: TRBJ2-1
D gene: -

CDR3 DNA: TGTGCCAGCAGCCCTGCGAACACCGGGGAGCTGTTTTTT
CDR3 protein: CASSPANTGELFF
clone size: few
CDR3 length: 13
V gene: TRBV9
J gene: TRBJ2-2
D gene: -

CDR3 DNA: TGTGCCAGCAGCATACCCTTTTCCAGGGGAGGGTCGAACATTCAGTACTTC
CDR3 protein: CASSIPFSRGGSNIQYF
clone size: many
CDR3 length: 17
V gene: TRBV11-1
J gene: TRBJ2-4
D gene: -

CDR3 DNA: TGTGCCAGCAGTGCAGAACAGTCCCTAGGAGCACCCCTCCACTTT
CDR3 protein: CASSAEQSLGAPLHF
clone size: -
CDR3 length: 15
V gene: TRBV6-1
J gene: TRBJ1-6
D gene: -

CDR3 DNA: TGTGCCAGCAGCTTGGAGGGACAGGGATTCTATGGCTACACCTTC
CDR3 protein: CASSLEGQGFYGYTF
clone size: -
CDR3 length: 15
V gene: TRBV5-5
J gene: TRBJ1-2
D gene: TRBD1

CDR3 DNA: TGTGCCAGCAGCTTAGGCGGAAAGAATGGCTACACCTTC
CDR3 protein: CASSLGGKNGYTF
clone size: many
CDR3 length: 13
V gene: TRBV7-2
J gene: TRBJ1-2
D gene: -

CDR3 DNA: TGTGCCAGCAGCTTAGGGCGAGGGACAGCTAGCACAGATACGCAGTATTTT
CDR3 protein: CASSLGRGTASTDTQYF
clone size: few
CDR3 length: 17
V gene: TRBV7-8
J gene: TRBJ2-3
D gene: TRBD1

CDR3 DNA: TGTGCCAGCAGGAATTCCAGGGAGATAGGGACTGAAGCTTTCTTT
CDR3 protein: CASRNSREIGTEAFF
clone size: many
CDR3 length: 15
V gene: TRBV12-3/TRBV12-4
J gene: TRBJ1-1
D gene: -

CDR3 DNA: TGTGCCAGCAGGAACACAGGGGATACCCTTAATCAGCCCCAGCATTTT
CDR3 protein: CASRNTGDTLNQPQHF
clone size: few
CDR3 length: 16
V gene: TRBV28
J gene: TRBJ1-5
D gene: TRBD1

CDR3 DNA: TGTGCCAGCGGGACAGGGCTATCGGGCACTGAAGCTTTCTTT
CDR3 protein: CASGTGLSGTEAFF
clone size: few
CDR3 length: 14
V gene: TRBV27
J gene: TRBJ1-1
D gene: TRBD1